This T cell receptor beta chain comes out of a study of blood T cells in healthy people across ages. The germline V and J ends were trimmed by 1 base and 2 bases, with 10 bases remaining between them. The CDR3 runs 15 residues. From germline, CDR1 is MGHDK and CDR2 SYGVNS. A second PCR, run for roughly 7 to 11 cycles, used a sample-barcoded 5' primer plus a J-beta primer mix. MiXCR, run by TCRdb on the 5' RACE reads, gives a single entry per CDR3 protein. The sample lists 2 million or so distinct CDR3 sequences, about 49% seen once, with around 2.1% in the top ten. This sequence joins TRBV25-1 and TRBJ2-3; TRBD1 might be the D (6 bases). Sequenced: blood. This receptor was identified in a woman aged 40 to 49 in good health. The DNA for the CDR3 is TGTGCCAGCAGTGAATTAACAGGGCACACAGATACGCAGTATTTT. This sequence encodes CASSELTGHTDTQYF.